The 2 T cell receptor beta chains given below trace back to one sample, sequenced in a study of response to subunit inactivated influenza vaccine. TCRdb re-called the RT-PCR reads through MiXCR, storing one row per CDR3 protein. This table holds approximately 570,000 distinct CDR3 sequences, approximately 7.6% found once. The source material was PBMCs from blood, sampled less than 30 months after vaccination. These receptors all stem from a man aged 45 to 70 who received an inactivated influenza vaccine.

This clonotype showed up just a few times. The CDR3 DNA reads TGTGCCTGGAGCGCTAATAGCAATCAGCCCCAGCATTTT. This encodes CAWSANSNQPQHF. V and J are TRBV30 and TRBJ1-5, with unresolved D. V lost 3 bases and J lost 0, with 6 bases in between. Germline assignment: CDR1 GTSNPN and CDR2 SVGIG (reference sequence). The CDR3 totals 13 residues.

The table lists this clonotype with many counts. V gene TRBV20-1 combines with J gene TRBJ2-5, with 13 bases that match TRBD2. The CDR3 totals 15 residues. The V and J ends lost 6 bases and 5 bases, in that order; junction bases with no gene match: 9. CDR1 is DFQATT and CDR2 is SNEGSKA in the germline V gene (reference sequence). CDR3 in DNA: TGCAGTGCGAGACTAGCGGGGGGCAGCAGTGAGACCCAGTACTTC. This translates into CSARLAGGSSETQYF.